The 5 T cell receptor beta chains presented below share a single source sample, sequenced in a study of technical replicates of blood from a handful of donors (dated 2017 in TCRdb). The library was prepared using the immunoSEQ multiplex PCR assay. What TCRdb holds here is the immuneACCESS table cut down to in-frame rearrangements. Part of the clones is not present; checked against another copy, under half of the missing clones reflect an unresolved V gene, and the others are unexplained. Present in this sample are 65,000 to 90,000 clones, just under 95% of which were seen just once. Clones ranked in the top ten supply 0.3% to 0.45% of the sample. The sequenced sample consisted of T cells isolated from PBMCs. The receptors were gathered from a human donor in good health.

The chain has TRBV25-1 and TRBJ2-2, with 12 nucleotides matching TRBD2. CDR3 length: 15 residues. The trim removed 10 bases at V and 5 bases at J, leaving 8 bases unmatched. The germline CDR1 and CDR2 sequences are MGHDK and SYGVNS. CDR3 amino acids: CAIIRLAGETGELFF. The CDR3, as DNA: TGTGCCATCATTAGACTAGCGGGGGAAACCGGGGAGCTGTTTTTT.

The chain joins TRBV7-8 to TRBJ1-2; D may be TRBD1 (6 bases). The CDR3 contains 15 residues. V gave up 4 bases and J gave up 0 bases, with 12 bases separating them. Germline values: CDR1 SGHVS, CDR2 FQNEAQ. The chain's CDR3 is CASSYLDSPNYGYTF. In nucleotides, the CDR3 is TGTGCCAGCAGCTACCTGGACAGCCCTAACTATGGCTACACCTTC.

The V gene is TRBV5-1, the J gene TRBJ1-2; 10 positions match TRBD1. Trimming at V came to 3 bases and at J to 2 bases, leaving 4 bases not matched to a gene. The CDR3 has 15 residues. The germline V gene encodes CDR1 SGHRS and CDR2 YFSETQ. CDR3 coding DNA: TGCGCCAGCAGCTGGGGGACAGGGGCCAACTATGGCTACACCTTC. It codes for CASSWGTGANYGYTF.

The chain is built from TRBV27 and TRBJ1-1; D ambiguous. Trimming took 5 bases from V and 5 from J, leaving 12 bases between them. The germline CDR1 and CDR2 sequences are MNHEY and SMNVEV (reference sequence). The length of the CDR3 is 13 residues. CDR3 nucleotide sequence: TGTGCCAGCAGTCTAGTTTATGATACTGAAGCTTTCTTT. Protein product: CASSLVYDTEAFF.

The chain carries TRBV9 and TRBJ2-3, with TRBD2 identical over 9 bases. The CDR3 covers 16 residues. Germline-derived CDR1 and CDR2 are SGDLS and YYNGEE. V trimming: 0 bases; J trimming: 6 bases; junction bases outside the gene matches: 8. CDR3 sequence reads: CASSVGGRAYWDTQYF. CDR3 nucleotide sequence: TGTGCCAGCAGCGTAGGCGGGAGGGCCTATTGGGATACGCAGTATTTT.